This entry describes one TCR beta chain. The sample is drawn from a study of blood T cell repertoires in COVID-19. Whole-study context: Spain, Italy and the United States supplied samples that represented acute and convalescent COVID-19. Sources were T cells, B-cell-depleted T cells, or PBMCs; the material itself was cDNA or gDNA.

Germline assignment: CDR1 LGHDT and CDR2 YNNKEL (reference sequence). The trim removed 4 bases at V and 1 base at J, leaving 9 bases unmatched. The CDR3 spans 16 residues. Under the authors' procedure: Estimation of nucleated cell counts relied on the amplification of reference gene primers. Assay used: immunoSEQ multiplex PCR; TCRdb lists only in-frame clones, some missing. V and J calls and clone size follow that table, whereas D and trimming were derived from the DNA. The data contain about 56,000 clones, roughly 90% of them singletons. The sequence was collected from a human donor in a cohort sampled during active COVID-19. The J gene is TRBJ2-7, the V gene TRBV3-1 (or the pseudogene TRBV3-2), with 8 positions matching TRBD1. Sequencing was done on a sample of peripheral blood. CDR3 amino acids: CASSPRQGRPSYEQYF. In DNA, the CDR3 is TGTGCCAGCAGCCCTCGACAGGGGAGGCCTTCCTACGAGCAGTACTTC.